The source of this TCR beta chain is a study of cytomegalovirus exposure and HLA in healthy donors. Findings and caveats of the study: Sequence variants that were highly shared formed a cluster that was likely a sequencing artifact. A later analysis reportedly identified an Asian-associated ancestry cluster as carrying fewer N-insertions than the roughly 600-donor mean.

This clone has just one count. Its antigen remains unidentified. The study ran its PCR with 60 Vbeta and 13 Jbeta primers. Method: immunoSEQ multiplex PCR; TCRdb's copy keeps in-frame clones and lacks some. The sample carries some 180,000 clones, about 88% recorded once. Healthy individuals who donated bone marrow served as the donors. This receptor was taken from a girl under two years old in good health and CMV-seronegative. What was sequenced was PBMCs.

The CDR3 DNA reads as TGTGCCAGTAGTATGGGGACAGGCTACAATGAGCAGTTCTTC. Translated: CASSMGTGYNEQFF. This chain uses TRBV19 with TRBJ2-1, with 8 bases aligning to TRBD1. The trim removed 3 bases at V and 3 bases at J, leaving 1 base unmatched. The length of the CDR3 is 14 residues. Germline values: CDR1 LNHDA, CDR2 SQIVND (reference sequence).